Below are 25 T cell receptor beta chains sequenced from a single sample in a study of shared clonotypes between healthy human individuals. Clones were read by immunoSEQ multiplex PCR, and TCRdb kept only the in-frame ones, dropping some. The table includes hundreds of thousands of clones, about 97% detected once. Specimen: memory CD8+ T cells sorted from blood. Sample subset: CD45RO+ cells pooled with CCR7-negative TemRA cells. These receptors came from a man aged 25-45 years in good health.

The CDR3: CASRNRGINEKLFF. Written as DNA, the CDR3 is TGTGCCAGCAGGAACAGGGGGATTAATGAAAAACTGTTTTTT. The genes are TRBV28 and TRBJ1-4; the match to TRBD1 covers 8 bases. The CDR3 covers 14 residues. CDR1 is MDHEN, CDR2 SYDVKM, per germline. V lost 6 bases and J lost 4; bases outside the gene matches: 4.

The V call is TRBV10-3, the J call TRBJ2-2; the match to TRBD2 covers 7 bases. Germline CDR1 is ENHRY and CDR2 is SYGVKD. The CDR3 sequence is 18 residues long. The J segment lost 1 base and the V segment lost 7 bases, leaving 15 bases of the junction unmatched. Here the CDR3 reads CAITTGFRSSGNTGELFF. As DNA, the CDR3 is TGTGCCATCACTACTGGGTTTCGATCTAGCGGGAACACCGGGGAGCTGTTTTTT.

The chain employs TRBV29-1 and TRBJ2-1; TRBD2 matches at 11 bases. Germline-derived CDR1 and CDR2 are SQVTM and ANQGSEA. CDR3 length: 13 residues. Trimming cost V 6 bases and J 4 bases; bases outside gene matches: 2. CDR3 in DNA: TGCAGCGTGACTAGCGGGACTTACAATGAGCAGTTCTTC. Protein product: CSVTSGTYNEQFF.

The rearrangement uses TRBV11-3 and TRBJ1-2; a weak D match, TRBD1 (6 bases). The germline gives CDR1 SGHNT, CDR2 YENEEA. The CDR3 has 16 residues. Trimming stripped 2 bases from V and 1 base from J, with 14 bases between. CDR3 sequence: CASSLNSGGLNYGYTF. CDR3 coding DNA: TGTGCCAGCAGCTTAAATTCCGGGGGGCTTAACTATGGCTACACCTTC.

The chain carries TRBV19 and TRBJ2-7; no firm D call. Germline values: CDR1 LNHDA, CDR2 SQIVND (reference sequence). The V end was cut by 5 bases, the J end by 4 bases, with 15 bases between. The CDR3 extends over 14 amino acids. CDR3 in amino acids: CASSSPSDGYEQYF. The CDR3 bases are TGTGCCAGTAGTTCCCCCTCCGACGGGTACGAGCAGTACTTC.

This clone was recorded only once. The chain employs TRBV15 and TRBJ2-1; 7 bases agree with TRBD2. V trimming: 5 bases; J trimming: 0 bases; junction bases outside the gene matches: 7. This CDR3 region has 16 residues. The germline V gene encodes CDR1 LNHNV and CDR2 YYDKDF (reference sequence). CDR3 sequence reads: CATSQILAGSYNEQFF. CDR3 in DNA: TGTGCCACCAGCCAAATCTTAGCGGGCTCCTACAATGAGCAGTTCTTC. Drawing the rest from reference TRBV15 and TRBJ2-1, the complete variable domain is DAMVIQNPRYQVTQFGKPVTLSCSQTLNHNVMYWYQQKSSQAPKLLFHYYDKDFNNEADTPDNFQSRRPNTSFCFLDIRSPGLGDTAMYLCATSQILAGSYNEQFFGPGTRLTVL.

This chain joins TRBV15 and TRBJ2-3; unclear D gene. CDR1 LNHNV and CDR2 YYDKDF come from the germline V gene (reference sequence). Trimming removed 0 bases at V and 2 bases at J, with 0 bases between. The CDR3 has 12 residues. The CDR3 coding sequence is TGTGCCACCAGCAGAGACACAGATACGCAGTATTTT. Translation: CATSRDTDTQYF. Complete variable domain (other parts from reference TRBV15 and TRBJ2-3): DAMVIQNPRYQVTQFGKPVTLSCSQTLNHNVMYWYQQKSSQAPKLLFHYYDKDFNNEADTPDNFQSRRPNTSFCFLDIRSPGLGDTAMYLCATSRDTDTQYFGPGTRLTVL.

The J gene is TRBJ2-7, the V gene TRBV4-1; 9 bases line up with TRBD2. V lost 0 bases to trimming and J lost 3 bases; unmatched junction nucleotides: 6. Germline V gene data show CDR1 as MGHRA and CDR2 as YSYEKL. This CDR3 contains 16 residues. The CDR3 DNA follows: TGCGCCAGCAGCCAAGAACGTAGCGGGAGCTTCTACGAGCAGTACTTC. Its translation is CASSQERSGSFYEQYF.

The chain links TRBV6-1 to TRBJ2-3, with 10 nucleotides matching TRBD2. V lost 4 bases to trimming and J lost 9 bases; unmatched junction nucleotides: 13. The CDR3 spans 16 residues. Germline assignment: CDR1 MNHNS and CDR2 SASEGT. The CDR3 region is CASSVNSGRFPETQYF. In DNA form, the CDR3 reads TGTGCCAGCAGTGTAAATAGCGGGAGGTTTCCGGAGACGCAGTATTTT.

This sequence joins TRBV30 and TRBJ1-1, with D hard to call. Trimming took 3 bases from V and 1 from J, leaving 12 bases between them. Germline values: CDR1 GTSNPN, CDR2 SVGIG (reference sequence). This CDR3 is 14 amino acids long. In DNA form, the CDR3 reads TGTGCCTGGAGCTCCCAATTGGAGAACACTGAAGCTTTCTTT. It encodes CAWSSQLENTEAFF.

This clone was seen only once. V is TRBV7-8 and J is TRBJ2-3; D unresolved. The CDR3 contains 13 residues. The germline gives CDR1 SGHVS, CDR2 FQNEAQ. V shed 1 base and J shed 2 bases, with 4 bases lying between them. This chain's CDR3 is CASSLGFTDTQYF. The CDR3 nucleotides read TGTGCCAGCAGCTTAGGCTTCACAGATACGCAGTATTTT.

The genes are TRBV6-5 and TRBJ1-5; tentatively, D is TRBD1 (5 bases). Per germline, CDR1 MNHEY and CDR2 SVGAGI. Trimming took off 8 bases at V and 7 bases at J, with 15 bases between the two ends. There are 13 residues in the CDR3. CDR3 amino acids: CASGDGFAQPQHF. CDR3 bases: TGTGCCAGCGGGGACGGGTTCGCGCAGCCCCAGCATTTT.

This chain uses TRBV25-1 with TRBJ1-4; possible D gene TRBD1, 6 bases. This CDR3 comprises 13 residues. The V gene's germline CDR1 is MGHDK and CDR2 SYGVNS. The V end lost 7 bases, the J end lost 8 bases, and 14 bases lay between the germline ends. This CDR3 reads CASTRTQGEKLFF. The DNA of the CDR3 is TGTGCCAGCACGCGAACCCAGGGGGAAAAACTGTTTTTT.

This chain connects TRBV6-6 to TRBJ1-4; D remains ambiguous. Germline V gene sequence: CDR1 MNHNY, CDR2 SVGAGI (reference sequence). Trimming took off 2 bases at V and 3 bases at J, with 4 bases between the two ends. The CDR3 runs 13 residues. This CDR3 reads CASSYRSNEKLFF. The CDR3 DNA reads as TGTGCCAGCAGTTACAGGTCTAATGAAAAACTGTTTTTT.

The chain combines TRBV10-3 with TRBJ2-3; D is uncertain. The germline V gene encodes CDR1 ENHRY and CDR2 SYGVKD. Deletions cut 6 bases from V and 2 bases from J, with 3 bases between. This CDR3 has 11 amino acids. In DNA, the CDR3 is TGTGCCATCAGCCACACAGATACGCAGTATTTT. This translates into CAISHTDTQYF.

The genes are TRBV2 and TRBJ2-1; D uncertain. V gave up 2 bases and J gave up 0 bases, with 11 bases separating them. Germline V gene lookup returns CDR1 SNHLY and CDR2 FYNNEI. There are 16 residues in the CDR3. The CDR3 region is CASSELGLSSYNEQFF. CDR3 DNA: TGTGCCAGCAGTGAACTGGGTCTTAGCTCCTACAATGAGCAGTTCTTC.

The V call is TRBV4-2, the J call TRBJ2-1, with TRBD2 matching over 10 bases. CDR1 LGHNA and CDR2 YNFKEQ come from the germline V gene. Trimming removed 4 bases from V and 2 bases from J; junction bases left unmatched: 5. The CDR3 length is 16 residues. In nucleotides, the CDR3 is TGTGCCAGCAGCCGAGGACTAGCGGAGGCCTACAATGAGCAGTTCTTC. Its protein product is CASSRGLAEAYNEQFF.

This rearrangement joins TRBV6-6 to TRBJ1-2; 11 bases agree with TRBD1. The junction had 6 bases not matched to a gene; V was cut back by 5 bases and J by 4 bases. The CDR3 is 15 amino acids. Germline V gene data show CDR1 as MNHNY and CDR2 as SVGAGI (reference sequence). The CDR3: CASSDRDRGVYGYTF. The DNA for the CDR3 is TGTGCCAGCAGTGACCGGGACAGGGGGGTCTATGGCTACACCTTC.

This clone was detected once. The CDR3 loop is CASSGGFGYNEQFF. In DNA, the CDR3 is TGTGCCAGCAGTGGGGGGTTCGGCTACAATGAGCAGTTCTTC. The chain is built from TRBV2 and TRBJ2-1, with D perhaps assigned TRBD1 or TRBD2 (5 bases each). The V and J ends lost 4 bases and 3 bases respectively, with 10 bases between them. The V gene's germline CDR1 is SNHLY and CDR2 FYNNEI. CDR3 length: 14 residues.

In this sample, this clone turned up a few times. J is TRBJ1-1 and V is TRBV2; D possibly corresponds to TRBD1 (5 bases). Germline values: CDR1 SNHLY, CDR2 FYNNEI. The CDR3 totals 12 residues. Trimming left V 9 bases short and J 7 bases short, with 15 bases between. The CDR3 region is CASYRLRGEAFF. In nucleotides, the CDR3 is TGTGCCAGTTACAGGTTGCGGGGTGAAGCTTTCTTT.

V is TRBV25-1 and J is TRBJ2-7, with unresolved D. CDR1 and CDR2 (germline): MGHDK, SYGVNS. CDR3 length: 16 amino acids. V lost 3 bases to trimming and J lost 2 bases, with 17 bases between them. The CDR3 DNA reads as TGTGCCAGCAGTGACCCGGGCCCTAGTGCGACCTACGAGCAGTACTTC. Translation: CASSDPGPSATYEQYF.

The CDR3 spells CASSFSRGRQETQYF. The CDR3 coding sequence is TGTGCCAGCAGCTTTAGCCGGGGGAGGCAAGAGACCCAGTACTTC. The chain uses TRBV7-8 and TRBJ2-5; possible D gene TRBD2, 6 bases. This CDR3 spans 15 amino acids. V lost 3 bases and J lost 2, with 13 bases in between. CDR1 and CDR2 from the germline V gene are SGHVS and FQNEAQ.

The chain combines TRBV6-5 with TRBJ2-7; no definite D call. Germline-derived CDR1 and CDR2 are MNHEY and SVGAGI. Trimming took off 6 bases at V and 4 bases at J, with 13 bases between the two ends. The CDR3 totals 13 residues. The CDR3 sequence: CASSFSVKYEQYF. The CDR3 coding sequence is TGTGCCAGCAGCTTCAGCGTGAAATACGAGCAGTACTTC.

The chain carries TRBV7-9 and TRBJ2-5; D is possibly TRBD1 (6 bases). CDR3 length: 17 amino acids. The V gene lost 3 bases and the J gene lost 2 bases, with 19 bases spanning the gap. Germline CDR1 SEHNR, CDR2 FQNEAQ (reference sequence). The CDR3 region has the DNA TGTGCCAGCAGCTTCACGTCCTTGCGGACAGTGCAAGAGACCCAGTACTTC. Protein: CASSFTSLRTVQETQYF.

V gene TRBV29-1 combines with J gene TRBJ2-3; 8 bases fit TRBD1. Germline loops: CDR1 SQVTM, CDR2 ANQGSEA. The CDR3 has 14 residues. With V trimmed by 4 bases and J by 9 bases, 12 bases remained unmatched. The CDR3 sequence: CSVGQGTEMGTQYF. The CDR3, as DNA: TGCAGCGTTGGACAGGGGACCGAAATGGGCACGCAGTATTTT.